Presented here are 25 T cell receptor beta chains from one specimen sequenced in a study of T cells in Graves' hyperthyroidism and ophthalmopathy. Amplified regions were TCR beta CDR3 sequences from RNA transcripts. TCR CDR3 regions were first amplified by RT-PCR with HTBI primers. TCRdb itself ran the multiplex PCR reads through MiXCR, one entry per CDR3 protein. The sample carries hundreds of thousands of distinct CDR3 sequences, just under 20% recorded once. The source material was blood. These receptors all stem from a man aged 40-50 years with Graves' ophthalmopathy.

This rearrangement joins TRBV11-2 to TRBJ2-1, with D possibly matching TRBD2 (6 bases). The V gene lost 4 bases and the J gene lost 5 bases, with 24 bases spanning the gap. The CDR3 has 18 amino acids. Germline CDR1 reads SGHAT; CDR2 reads FQNNGV. The CDR3 is CASSSTRLLAAGHNEQFF. CDR3 in DNA: TGTGCCAGCAGCTCGACCCGACTACTAGCAGCCGGACACAATGAGCAGTTCTTC.

The chain links TRBV28 to TRBJ2-3, with D possibly matching TRBD2 (6 bases). Looked up from germline, CDR1 is MDHEN and CDR2 is SYDVKM. Trimming removed 8 bases from V and 2 bases from J, with 17 bases in between. The CDR3 sequence is 15 residues long. CDR3 residues: CASGTLTSFTDTQYF. The CDR3 coding sequence is TGTGCCAGCGGCACCCTTACTAGCTTCACAGATACGCAGTATTTT. Supplemented by reference TRBV28 and TRBJ2-3, the full variable domain reads DVKVTQSSRYLVKRTGEKVFLECVQDMDHENMFWYRQDPGLGLRLIYFSYDVKMKEKGDIPEGYSVSREKKERFSLILESASTNQTSMYLCASGTLTSFTDTQYFGPGTRLTVL.

The chain combines TRBV6-2 or TRBV6-3 with TRBJ2-7; D is ambiguous. The ends were cut back, 4 bases at V and 3 bases at J, with 7 bases in the middle. The CDR3 runs to 12 residues. The germline CDR1 and CDR2 sequences are MNHEY and SVGEGT. The CDR3 region has the DNA TGTGCCAGCAGTTTGCAAATCTACGAGCAGTACTTC. Protein: CASSLQIYEQYF.

This clonotype has ten or more counts. This chain links TRBV4-2 with TRBJ2-7, with 8 bases identical to TRBD2. This CDR3 region has 15 residues. The germline gives CDR1 LGHNA, CDR2 YNFKEQ. Losses at the gene ends were 0 bases for V and 4 bases for J; bases not matched to a gene: 5. The CDR3 DNA reads TGTGCCAGCAGCCAAGAGCGCGGGGGGCCTTACGAGCAGTACTTC. This encodes CASSQERGGPYEQYF.

The chain recombines TRBV4-1 with TRBJ2-5, with a tentative D call TRBD2 (7 bases). CDR1 MGHRA and CDR2 YSYEKL come from the germline V gene. V lost 4 bases and J lost 7, with 16 bases in between. The CDR3 runs to 14 residues. CDR3: CASSPRGGVGTQYF. In nucleotides, the CDR3 is TGCGCCAGCAGCCCGAGGGGGGGGGTCGGGACCCAGTACTTC.

This clonotype showed up many times. V is TRBV2 and J is TRBJ2-1, with D perhaps TRBD1 (5 bases). CDR3 size: 11 residues. CDR1 and CDR2 from the germline V gene are SNHLY and FYNNEI. V lost 10 bases and J 8 bases, leaving 12 bases between the germline ends. CDR3 coding DNA: TGTGCCACCCAGGGATTTGATGAGCAGTTCTTC. Translated: CATQGFDEQFF. The full variable domain, its missing parts supplied by reference TRBV2 and TRBJ2-1, is EPEVTQTPSHQVTQMGQEVILRCVPISNHLYFYWYRQILGQKVEFLVSFYNNEISEKSEIFDDQFSVERPDGSNFTLKIRSTKLEDSAMYFCATQGFDEQFFGPGTRLTVL.

The chain recombines TRBV28 with TRBJ1-1; no reliable D call. The V gene's germline CDR1 is MDHEN and CDR2 SYDVKM. The CDR3 spans 14 residues. The ends were cut back, 5 bases at V and 0 bases at J, with 10 bases in the middle. The CDR3, as DNA: TGTGCCAGCAGTCTCAGACCGGTGAACACTGAAGCTTTCTTT. Its translation is CASSLRPVNTEAFF. Full variable domain (missing parts from reference TRBV28 and TRBJ1-1): DVKVTQSSRYLVKRTGEKVFLECVQDMDHENMFWYRQDPGLGLRLIYFSYDVKMKEKGDIPEGYSVSREKKERFSLILESASTNQTSMYLCASSLRPVNTEAFFGQGTRLTVV.

This clonotype has a count of ten or more. The V call is TRBV28, the J call TRBJ2-7, with D unresolved. The CDR3 is 12 amino acids. CDR1 is MDHEN and CDR2 is SYDVKM in the germline V gene. V was pared by 6 bases and J by 4 bases, with 10 bases between. The CDR3 sequence is CASSPRNYEQYF. The DNA of the CDR3 is TGTGCCAGCAGCCCCCGTAATTACGAGCAGTACTTC.

V and J are TRBV6-1 and TRBJ2-5, with D perhaps TRBD2 (6 bases). This CDR3 contains 16 residues. Germline values: CDR1 MNHNS, CDR2 SASEGT. V dropped 5 bases and J dropped 5 bases, with 21 bases sitting between them. CDR3 amino acids: CASSLRRTIRRETQYF. CDR3 sequence (DNA): TGTGCCAGCAGTCTACGGCGGACTATCCGCCGGGAGACCCAGTACTTC.

The CDR3 region is CASSSQGEQYF. The CDR3 DNA reads as TGTGCCAGCAGTTCTCAGGGGGAGCAGTACTTC. The chain recombines TRBV6-9 with TRBJ2-7; the D gene is possibly TRBD1 (6 bases). The CDR3 contains 11 residues. The V and J ends lost 4 bases and 7 bases respectively, with 8 bases between them. Germline V gene sequence: CDR1 MNHGY, CDR2 SVAAGI.

The rearrangement joins TRBV29-1 to TRBJ2-6; D gene ambiguous. The CDR3 totals 17 residues. Germline values: CDR1 SQVTM, CDR2 ANQGSEA. Trimming stripped 5 bases from V and 0 bases from J, with 17 bases between. Here the CDR3 DNA reads TGCAGCGTTATTATGGCTGGCGGCCTCTCTGGGGCCAACGTCCTGACTTTC. It translates to CSVIMAGGLSGANVLTF.

There are a few counts of this clonotype. The V call is TRBV5-1, the J call TRBJ1-2, with 9 bases identical to TRBD1. Germline V gene sequence: CDR1 SGHRS, CDR2 YFSETQ. There are 14 residues in the CDR3. J was trimmed by 9 bases and V by 2 bases; bases with no gene match: 8. Here the CDR3 reads CASSLLQGARSYTF. Here the CDR3 DNA reads TGCGCCAGCAGCTTATTACAGGGGGCGAGGAGCTACACCTTC. Looking up the rest from reference TRBV5-1 and TRBJ1-2 gives the full variable domain: KAGVTQTPRYLIKTRGQQVTLSCSPISGHRSVSWYQQTPGQGLQFLFEYFSETQRNKGNFPGRFSGRQFSNSRSEMNVSTLELGDSALYLCASSLLQGARSYTFGSGTRLTVV.

This clonotype occurred a few times. Just one base apart from a much larger clone, this may be a read error. The genes are TRBV6-6 and TRBJ1-2; D remains unclear. V was trimmed by 2 bases and J by 7 bases, leaving 11 bases between them. Germline V gives CDR1 MNHNY, CDR2 SVGAGI (reference sequence). The CDR3 is 13 amino acids. CDR3 in amino acids: CASSYGRQIGYTF. CDR3 DNA: TGTGCCAGCAGTTACGGCAGGCAGATTGGCTACACCTTC.

Only a few counts were recorded for this clonotype. J is TRBJ1-2 and V is TRBV9; D ambiguous. V was cut by 4 bases and J by 6 bases, with 13 bases left in between. CDR3 length: 13 residues. Germline CDR1 SGDLS, CDR2 YYNGEE. The CDR3 sequence is CASSLPTRNGYTF. In DNA, the CDR3 is TGTGCCAGCAGCCTCCCTACAAGGAATGGCTACACCTTC.

At least ten counts were recorded for this clonotype. The gene calls are TRBV7-9 and TRBJ1-1; 7 positions agree with TRBD1. The germline V gene has CDR1 SEHNR and CDR2 FQNEAQ (reference sequence). Trimming took 1 base from V and 5 from J; bases not matched to a gene: 7. The CDR3 spans 15 residues. The CDR3 spells CASSLVQGGRTEAFF. The CDR3 DNA reads TGTGCCAGCAGCTTAGTTCAGGGGGGGCGGACTGAAGCTTTCTTT. Drawing the rest from reference TRBV7-9 and TRBJ1-1, the complete variable domain is DTGVSQNPRHKITKRGQNVTFRCDPISEHNRLYWYRQTLGQGPEFLTYFQNEAQLEKSRLLSDRFSAERPKGSFSTLEIQRTEQGDSAMYLCASSLVQGGRTEAFFGQGTRLTVV.

V gene TRBV11-2 combines with J gene TRBJ2-1, with 16 nucleotides matching TRBD2. The CDR3 loop spans 19 amino acids. V shed 8 bases, J shed 9 bases, and the junction held 19 bases outside the gene matches. Germline assignment: CDR1 SGHAT and CDR2 FQNNGV. In nucleotides, the CDR3 is TGTGCCAGCGGATACCCCCCTACCGGGACTAGCGGGAGGGTTAGTGAGCAGTTCTTC. This encodes CASGYPPTGTSGRVSEQFF.

This clonotype was seen ten or more times. The chain is built from TRBV11-2 and TRBJ2-3; TRBD1 or TRBD2 may be the D gene (5 bases each). CDR3 length: 17 amino acids. Trimming cost V 1 base and J 3 bases, with 17 bases left between them. Germline CDR1 and CDR2: SGHAT and FQNNGV. The CDR3, as DNA: TGTGCCAGCAGCTTAGTTTTCCTAGGAGAGGGGACAGATACGCAGTATTTT. This codes for CASSLVFLGEGTDTQYF.

This clonotype was seen a handful of times. The CDR3 DNA is TGTGCCAGTAACCCCTCCCGGGACAGGGACGAGCAGTACTTC. Protein product: CASNPSRDRDEQYF. This sequence joins TRBV19 and TRBJ2-7, with 9 nucleotides matching TRBD1. Germline V gene sequence: CDR1 LNHDA, CDR2 SQIVND (reference sequence). With 7 bases clipped from V and 5 bases from J, the junction kept 9 bases outside the gene matches. This CDR3 region has 14 residues.

V and J are TRBV2 and TRBJ1-1; no definite D call. The CDR3 has 11 amino acids. Trimming took 8 bases from V and 12 from J, leaving 16 bases between them. Germline V CDR1 and CDR2: SNHLY, FYNNEI. CDR3 sequence: CASEGNVATFF. The CDR3 nucleotides are TGTGCCAGCGAGGGTAACGTCGCAACTTTCTTT.

The chain employs TRBV7-9 and TRBJ1-1, with no clear D. CDR1 is SEHNR, CDR2 FQNEAQ, per germline (reference sequence). V lost 3 bases, J lost 6 bases, and 14 bases lay in between. This CDR3 comprises 14 residues. The chain's CDR3 is CASSFGKASAEAFF. The DNA for the CDR3 is TGTGCCAGCAGCTTCGGAAAGGCCAGCGCTGAAGCTTTCTTT.

J is TRBJ2-1 and V is TRBV6-5, with 14 bases aligning to TRBD2. The CDR3 sequence is 18 residues long. V shed 3 bases, J shed 1 base, and the junction held 5 bases outside the gene matches. Germline values: CDR1 MNHEY, CDR2 SVGAGI. For the CDR3, the DNA is TGTGCCAGCAGTTATCGGACTAGCGGGGGGTCGTCCTACAATGAGCAGTTCTTC. It yields the protein CASSYRTSGGSSYNEQFF.

Comments on this clonotype: A single base separates this from a much larger clone, so it may be a read error. This sequence joins TRBV20-1 and TRBJ2-1; D may be TRBD2 (6 bases). This CDR3 contains 15 residues. Germline values: CDR1 DFQATT, CDR2 SNEGSKA (reference sequence). DNA for the CDR3: TGCAGTGCTAGAGTACGGGGGAGCCCCTACAGTGAGCAGTTCTTC. Its protein is CSARVRGSPYSEQFF.

With regard to this clonotype: A read error may be the cause here, since a much bigger clone is one base away. The chain carries TRBV27 and TRBJ2-5; 16 nucleotides line up with TRBD2. This CDR3 comprises 18 residues. Trimming at V came to 5 bases and at J to 2 bases, leaving 8 bases not matched to a gene. Germline lookup yields CDR1 MNHEY and CDR2 SMNVEV (reference sequence). The CDR3: CASSGTSGRAGGQETQYF. The CDR3 DNA reads TGTGCCAGCAGTGGGACTAGCGGGAGGGCCGGGGGACAAGAGACCCAGTACTTC.

The chain combines TRBV15 with TRBJ1-4; D ambiguous. Germline V gene lookup returns CDR1 LNHNV and CDR2 YYDKDF (reference sequence). Trimming stripped 3 bases from V and 10 bases from J, with 12 bases between. The CDR3 runs 13 residues. The CDR3 reads CATSRMRASKLFF. For the CDR3, the DNA is TGTGCCACCAGCAGGATGCGAGCATCAAAACTGTTTTTT.

There are a few counts of this clonotype. The chain carries TRBV12-5 and TRBJ1-2, with D uncertain. Germline V lookup: CDR1 LGHNT, CDR2 FRNRAP. This CDR3 spans 15 amino acids. Trimming removed 9 bases at V and 5 bases at J, with 22 bases between. The CDR3 DNA sequence: TGTGCTAGCGGTCGCGGAATTTCCTTAGGTTATGGCTACACCTTC. Translated: CASGRGISLGYGYTF.